This TCR beta chain was identified during a study of T-cell reconstitution after alpha-beta-depleted transplantation in children. Study observations and caveats: Certain patients had high TCRbeta diversity at day 60, and it came from recipient T cells and thymic progenitors that survived. Several hundred rapidly expanded clones from non-depleted graft cells reportedly supplied alpha-beta T cells about two months post-transplant.

Library preparation (for TCRbeta) was performed with unique molecular identifiers. One entry per CDR3 protein results from TCRdb running MiXCR on the PCR reads. The sample lists more than 200,000 distinct CDR3 sequences, roughly 25% occurring once. This clonotype was seen more than once but under ten times. Its antigen is unknown. V lost 6 bases to trimming and J lost 6 bases, with 9 bases between them. This CDR3 region has 11 residues. CDR1 DFQATT and CDR2 SNEGSKA come from the germline V gene (reference sequence). Specimen: PBMCs, collected before TCRalphabeta/CD19-depleted stem cell transplant. This TCR derives from a girl aged 2 to 10 with Fanconi anemia, due to receive a stem cell transplant. The gene calls are TRBV20-1 and TRBJ2-1; D is uncertain. The CDR3 loop reads CSAALLNEQFF. The DNA for the CDR3 is TGCAGTGCCGCGCTCCTCAATGAGCAGTTCTTC.